The source of this T cell receptor beta chain is a study of blood T cell repertoires in COVID-19. Study-wide context: In each case, the material was cDNA or gDNA derived from T cells, B-cell-depleted T cells, or PBMCs.

The protocol was immunoSEQ multiplex PCR, while the TCRdb copy is restricted to in-frame clones and leaves out a portion. The sample holds roughly 62,000 clones; 70% to 90% are singletons and the top ten take 1%. V was trimmed by 4 bases and J by 0 bases, leaving 10 bases between them. CDR3 length: 15 residues. Germline V gene data show CDR1 as SGHAT and CDR2 as FQNNGV. Sequences were obtained from peripheral blood. This clonotype originated in a man aged 70 or older with acute or convalescent COVID-19. The genes are TRBV11-2 and TRBJ1-5; no firm D call. This chain's CDR3 is CASSSGFPSNQPQHF. The CDR3 DNA reads TGTGCCAGCAGCTCAGGCTTCCCTAGCAATCAGCCCCAGCATTTT.